This entry lists 22 T cell receptor beta chains sequenced from one sample in a study of regulatory T cells in long-lasting Graves disease. Time point noted: persistent/refractory GD, antithyroid drugs over 5 years with positive TRAb. Isolated PBMC RNA provided the starting material for the TCR library. Building the TCR beta libraries relied on iRepertoire HTBI primers, and CDR3 regions underwent Arm-PCR. TCRdb passed the multiplex PCR reads through MiXCR, listing each CDR3 protein once. In the table there are about 340,000 distinct CDR3 sequences, about 20% of which are singletons. The specimen was peripheral blood mononuclear cells (PBMCs), collected when the disease was refractory, from a patient treated with antithyroid drugs. The receptor set was obtained from a female donor with Graves disease.

This clonotype was counted between two and nine times. The chain couples TRBV7-2 to TRBJ1-2; D might be TRBD1 (5 bases). From germline, CDR1 is SGHTA and CDR2 FQGNSA. Trimming stripped 2 bases from V and 5 bases from J, with 15 bases between. The CDR3 totals 15 residues. The chain's CDR3 is CASSLPRSGPYGYTF. CDR3 bases: TGTGCCAGCAGCTTACCCAGGTCGGGGCCATATGGCTACACCTTC.

The genes are TRBV3-1 and TRBJ2-2; D call uncertain. The germline CDR1 and CDR2 sequences are LGHDT and YNNKEL (reference sequence). Trimming removed 3 bases at V and 7 bases at J, with 15 bases between. The CDR3 consists of 15 residues. The CDR3 loop reads CASSQGWPGFGELFF. Here the CDR3 DNA reads TGTGCCAGCAGCCAGGGATGGCCTGGGTTCGGGGAGCTGTTTTTT.

This clonotype was seen at least ten times. The rearrangement links TRBV12-3 or TRBV12-4 to TRBJ2-5, with 14 bases lining up with TRBD2. CDR3 length: 18 amino acids. The V segment lost 3 bases and the J segment 2 bases; nucleotides outside the gene matches: 8. The CDR3 DNA reads as TGTGCCAGCAGTTTTGGGACTAGCGGGAGAGGAGGACAAGAGACCCAGTACTTC. Its translation is CASSFGTSGRGGQETQYF.

V usage is TRBV20-1 and J usage is TRBJ1-2, with TRBD1 identical over 8 bases. Looked up from germline, CDR1 is DFQATT and CDR2 is SNEGSKA (reference sequence). This CDR3 has 12 amino acids. The V and J ends lost 6 bases and 7 bases, in that order; junction bases with no gene match: 7. The CDR3 here is CSATTGVLGYTF. The CDR3 DNA follows: TGCAGTGCCACGACAGGGGTCCTTGGCTACACCTTC.

The table lists this clonotype with many counts. The chain is built from TRBV6-1 and TRBJ1-6, with D tentatively TRBD1 (5 bases). The length of the CDR3 is 15 residues. Trimming cost V 6 bases and J 4 bases, with 13 bases left between them. CDR1 and CDR2 from the germline V gene are MNHNS and SASEGT. CDR3 nucleotides: TGTGCCAGCAGAACGACAGAGACTTATAATTCACCCCTCCACTTT. Residues: CASRTTETYNSPLHF.

This clonotype has only a few counts. The gene calls are TRBV5-6 and TRBJ1-5; D call uncertain. Trimming removed 0 bases at V and 0 bases at J, with 10 bases between. The CDR3 loop spans 16 amino acids. Germline V gives CDR1 SGHDT, CDR2 YYEEEE. The CDR3 protein is CASSLARSGSNQPQHF. The CDR3 nucleotides are TGTGCCAGCAGCTTGGCCCGATCAGGTAGCAATCAGCCCCAGCATTTT.

This clonotype was counted only a few times. The gene calls are TRBV28 and TRBJ2-5; D is perhaps TRBD2 (6 bases). This CDR3 has 15 amino acids. From germline, CDR1 is MDHEN and CDR2 SYDVKM. V lost 5 bases and J lost 4, with 17 bases in between. Here the CDR3 reads CASSPRGASRETQYF. CDR3 in DNA: TGTGCCAGCAGTCCTCGCGGGGCTAGCAGAGAGACCCAGTACTTC.

This clonotype was picked up a small number of times. The chain carries TRBV7-9 and TRBJ2-7; TRBD2 matches at 12 bases. After removal of 0 bases from V and 0 bases from J, the junction contained 6 bases not matched to a gene. The CDR3 is made up of 18 amino acids. The germline V gene encodes CDR1 SEHNR and CDR2 FQNEAQ (reference sequence). In DNA, the CDR3 is TGTGCCAGCAGCTTAGCGGCTCGGGGACTAGCGGGCTCCTACGAGCAGTACTTC. It encodes CASSLAARGLAGSYEQYF.

This clonotype was picked up many times. CDR3 amino acids: CASSQDRENQPQHF. Written as DNA, the CDR3 is TGTGCCAGCAGCCAAGACAGGGAAAATCAGCCCCAGCATTTT. V gene TRBV3-1 combines with J gene TRBJ1-5, with a possible D match to TRBD1 (5 bases). Germline-derived CDR1 and CDR2 are LGHDT and YNNKEL (reference sequence). The ends were cut back, 0 bases at V and 4 bases at J, with 7 bases in the middle. CDR3 length: 14 amino acids.

About this clonotype itself: This may come from a read error, since a much larger clone is one base off. V usage is TRBV12-3 or TRBV12-4 and J usage is TRBJ2-7; no clear D. V was trimmed by 5 bases and J by 5 bases, leaving 13 bases between them. This CDR3 region has 13 residues. The CDR3 DNA follows: TGTGCCAGCAGTCGGTATCATGGTCACGAGCAGTACTTC. It translates to CASSRYHGHEQYF.

This clonotype appeared many times. This chain uses TRBV28 with TRBJ1-2, with D unresolved. Germline V gene data show CDR1 as MDHEN and CDR2 as SYDVKM. CDR3 length: 13 residues. With 3 bases removed from V and 5 bases from J, the gap between germline ends came to 10 bases. The chain's CDR3 is CASSFWADYGYTF. The CDR3 DNA follows: TGTGCCAGCAGTTTTTGGGCGGATTATGGCTACACCTTC.

In this sample, this clonotype turned up many times. This rearrangement joins TRBV6-1 to TRBJ1-1, with D perhaps TRBD1 (6 bases). Trimming stripped 7 bases from V and 0 bases from J, with 12 bases between. CDR3 length: 14 amino acids. Germline values: CDR1 MNHNS, CDR2 SASEGT. The CDR3: CASIRDTMNTEAFF. The CDR3 nucleotides read TGTGCCAGCATCAGGGACACCATGAACACTGAAGCTTTCTTT.

This clonotype was seen more than once but under ten times. V usage is TRBV4-1 and J usage is TRBJ2-2, with D perhaps matching TRBD1 (6 bases). The V end was cut by 6 bases, the J end by 4 bases, with 12 bases between. The CDR3 is 14 residues long. Per the germline V gene, CDR1 is MGHRA and CDR2 is YSYEKL. The CDR3 spells CASRQGFGTGELFF. The CDR3 coding sequence is TGCGCCAGCAGGCAGGGGTTTGGCACCGGGGAGCTGTTTTTT.

This clonotype showed up many times. This sequence joins TRBV28 and TRBJ1-5; no clear D. V was trimmed by 3 bases and J by 11 bases, leaving 11 bases between them. Germline V gene sequence: CDR1 MDHEN, CDR2 SYDVKM. The CDR3 sequence is 12 residues long. In nucleotides, the CDR3 is TGTGCCAGCAGTTTCTCACCGTCGACCCAGCATTTT. The encoded protein is CASSFSPSTQHF.

The sample holds many counts of this clonotype. The chain links TRBV12-3 or TRBV12-4 to TRBJ1-6; possible D gene TRBD1, 6 bases. This CDR3 has 13 residues. V lost 6 bases and J lost 7, with 10 bases in between. This chain's CDR3 is CASRSDRNSPLHF. CDR3 DNA: TGTGCCAGCAGGTCGGACAGAAATTCACCCCTCCACTTT.

This sequence joins TRBV5-4 and TRBJ2-1; 12 nucleotides line up with TRBD2. In germline, CDR1 is SGHNT, CDR2 YYREEE (reference sequence). There are 15 residues in the CDR3. V lost 4 bases, J lost 4 bases, and 3 bases stayed unmatched. This CDR3 reads CASSEGTSGYNEQFF. CDR3 nucleotides: TGTGCCAGCAGCGAAGGGACTAGCGGGTACAATGAGCAGTTCTTC.

V and J are TRBV6-1 and TRBJ2-7; D remains unclear. The germline CDR1 and CDR2 sequences are MNHNS and SASEGT. This CDR3 is built from 13 residues. Trimming removed 6 bases from V and 3 bases from J, with 12 bases in between. The CDR3 region is CASRRNGVYEQYF. For the CDR3, the DNA is TGTGCCAGCAGACGAAATGGGGTCTACGAGCAGTACTTC.

This clonotype showed up many times. The chain couples TRBV2 to TRBJ2-2, with D tentatively TRBD2 (5 bases). The germline gives CDR1 SNHLY, CDR2 FYNNEI. V lost 4 bases to trimming and J lost 1 base, with 13 bases between them. The CDR3 extends over 16 amino acids. The CDR3 DNA follows: TGTGCCAGCAGTGTTACGGGGATGAGGAACACCGGGGAGCTGTTTTTT. It yields the protein CASSVTGMRNTGELFF.

In this sample, this clonotype turned up many times. The chain recombines TRBV9 with TRBJ2-7; the D gene is possibly TRBD2 (6 bases). This CDR3 region has 14 residues. V shed 2 bases and J shed 4 bases, with 13 bases lying between them. The germline V gene encodes CDR1 SGDLS and CDR2 YYNGEE. The CDR3 DNA sequence: TGTGCCAGCAGCGTTTCGCGTGCGGGATACGAGCAGTACTTC. This codes for CASSVSRAGYEQYF.

The rearrangement links TRBV5-4 to TRBJ2-4, with 8 positions matching TRBD1. This CDR3 comprises 14 residues. The V gene's germline CDR1 is SGHNT and CDR2 YYREEE (reference sequence). V shed 4 bases and J 7 bases; nucleotides not matched to a gene: 7. CDR3 DNA: TGTGCCAGCAGCCCGCGGACAGGGTCCAACATTCAGTACTTC. Residues: CASSPRTGSNIQYF.

This clonotype was seen repeatedly, ten times or more. The rearrangement joins TRBV27 to TRBJ2-7; TRBD2 aligns across 8 bases. CDR1 and CDR2 (germline): MNHEY, SMNVEV (reference sequence). This CDR3 has 15 amino acids. V gave up 2 bases and J gave up 1 base; unmatched junction bases: 4. The CDR3 coding sequence is TGTGCCAGCAGTTTACGCGGGAGGAGTTCCTACGAGCAGTACTTC. It yields the protein CASSLRGRSSYEQYF.

The sample holds a few counts of this clonotype. The chain recombines TRBV10-3 with TRBJ2-7; 7 bases line up with TRBD1. This CDR3 contains 15 residues. V shed 5 bases and J 5 bases; nucleotides not matched to a gene: 12. In germline, CDR1 is ENHRY, CDR2 SYGVKD. CDR3 residues: CAISRRGQGVHEQYF. Here the CDR3 DNA reads TGTGCCATCAGTCGGCGTGGGCAGGGGGTCCACGAGCAGTACTTC.